The 22 T cell receptor beta chains listed next were all sequenced from one sample in a study of blood T cell repertoires in COVID-19. Method: immunoSEQ multiplex PCR; TCRdb's copy keeps in-frame clones and lacks some. The table includes approximately 94,000 clones, approximately 80% detected once. The sample consisted of peripheral blood. The origin of the receptors is a woman aged 70-85 years with acute or convalescent COVID-19.

V and J are TRBV15 and TRBJ2-1; the D gene is possibly TRBD1 (5 bases). This CDR3 has 16 amino acids. V lost 3 bases and J 4 bases, leaving 16 bases between the germline ends. Looked up from germline, CDR1 is LNHNV and CDR2 is YYDKDF (reference sequence). The DNA of the CDR3 is TGTGCCACCAGCAGGCCTCAAGGGGCGAGGTACAATGAGCAGTTCTTC. This codes for CATSRPQGARYNEQFF.

This chain joins TRBV5-6 and TRBJ2-2; D perhaps matches TRBD1 (7 bases). The V and J ends lost 4 bases and 1 base respectively, with 14 bases between them. The CDR3 sequence is 16 residues long. The germline CDR1 and CDR2 sequences are SGHDT and YYEEEE. CDR3 nucleotide sequence: TGTGCCAGCAGCCCAGGGGGGCCATTGAACACCGGGGAGCTGTTTTTT. Its translation is CASSPGGPLNTGELFF.

This chain uses TRBV6-5 with TRBJ1-2; 8 nucleotides agree with TRBD1. V dropped 4 bases and J dropped 6; count of bases not matched to a gene: 13. Germline V gene sequence: CDR1 MNHEY, CDR2 SVGAGI. The CDR3 consists of 16 residues. CDR3 amino acids: CASSSLTGAHIDGYTF. CDR3 bases: TGTGCCAGCAGTTCCCTGACAGGGGCGCACATTGATGGCTACACCTTC.

This clone was seen just once. The chain has TRBV6-5 and TRBJ2-1; 12 bases are a match to TRBD2. After removal of 4 bases from V and 7 bases from J, the junction contained 5 bases not matched to a gene. Germline V gives CDR1 MNHEY, CDR2 SVGAGI. The CDR3 runs 15 residues. In DNA form, the CDR3 reads TGTGCCAGCAGTTTAGCTAGCGGGGGGGCGAATGAGCAGTTCTTC. It codes for CASSLASGGANEQFF.

J is TRBJ1-6 and V is TRBV7-9; D unclear. Germline V lookup: CDR1 SEHNR, CDR2 FQNEAQ (reference sequence). There are 12 residues in the CDR3. V lost 5 bases, J lost 10 bases, and 9 bases lay in between. The CDR3 reads CASSLDRSPLHF. DNA of the CDR3: TGTGCCAGCAGCCTAGATAGATCACCCCTCCACTTT.

This sequence joins TRBV23-1 and TRBJ2-7; D is unresolved. TRBV23-1 falls under the ORF class, with uncertain function. Trimming pared 10 bases from V and 1 base from J, leaving 11 bases between. The length of the CDR3 is 12 residues. CDR3 in amino acids: CATLSRSYEQYV. Written as DNA, the CDR3 is TGCGCCACCCTGAGTCGGTCCTACGAGCAGTACGTC.

This clone appeared once. The chain uses TRBV12-3 or TRBV12-4 and TRBJ1-3, with 7 bases matching TRBD1. The length of the CDR3 is 13 residues. V trimming: 6 bases; J trimming: 4 bases; junction bases outside the gene matches: 3. The CDR3 DNA sequence: TGTGCCAGCAGCCAGACAGGGGGAAACACCATATATTTT. The encoded protein is CASSQTGGNTIYF.

The rearrangement links TRBV7-9 to TRBJ2-5; 10 bases are shared with TRBD1. The CDR3 is made up of 14 amino acids. V lost 3 bases and J lost 3; bases outside the gene matches: 1. The germline CDR1 and CDR2 sequences are SEHNR and FQNEAQ (reference sequence). DNA of the CDR3: TGTGCCAGCAGCTTGGGGACAGGGGAAGAGACCCAGTACTTC. Translated: CASSLGTGEETQYF.

This rearrangement joins TRBV6-2 or TRBV6-3 to TRBJ2-7; D might be TRBD2 (5 bases). Trimming removed 6 bases from V and 5 bases from J, with 14 bases in between. The CDR3 loop spans 13 amino acids. CDR1 and CDR2 (germline): MNHEY, SVGEGT. CDR3 nucleotide sequence: TGTGCCAGCAGCAAACGGACCGGGGACGAGCAGTACGTC. This codes for CASSKRTGDEQYV.

This clone was detected only once. This chain uses TRBV27 with TRBJ2-1, with 12 nucleotides matching TRBD2. The CDR3 sequence is 16 residues long. V lost 5 bases and J lost 7; bases outside the gene matches: 9. The germline V gene has CDR1 MNHEY and CDR2 SMNVEV (reference sequence). Written as DNA, the CDR3 is TGTGCCAGCAGTCCGAGACTAGCGGGGGACATAAATGAGCAGTTCTTC. It yields the protein CASSPRLAGDINEQFF.

The rearrangement joins TRBV5-1 to TRBJ1-1, with a weak D call TRBD1 (6 bases). CDR3 length equals 14 residues. V was clipped by 0 bases and J by 5 bases, with 11 bases between them. Germline lookup yields CDR1 SGHRS and CDR2 YFSETQ. The CDR3 is CASSLGQGKTEAFF. DNA of the CDR3: TGCGCCAGCAGCTTGGGGCAGGGGAAAACTGAAGCTTTCTTT.

This clone occurred a few times. This chain uses TRBV30 with TRBJ1-3; no definite D call. Germline lookup yields CDR1 GTSNPN and CDR2 SVGIG (reference sequence). There are 15 residues in the CDR3. V was trimmed by 2 bases and J by 2 bases, leaving 13 bases between them. The CDR3 is CAWSTWERAGNTIYF. CDR3 DNA sequence: TGTGCCTGGAGTACCTGGGAGAGGGCTGGAAACACCATATATTTT.

The V call is TRBV7-6, the J call TRBJ2-2; TRBD1 matches 8 bases. CDR3 length: 15 residues. V dropped 1 base and J dropped 5; count of bases not matched to a gene: 3. In germline, CDR1 is SGHVS, CDR2 FNYEAQ. The CDR3 region is CASSLVTGATGELFF. The CDR3 DNA is TGTGCCAGCAGCTTAGTGACAGGGGCGACCGGGGAGCTGTTTTTT.

The chain employs TRBV5-5 and TRBJ1-2; 11 bases agree with TRBD1. The germline V gene has CDR1 SGHKS and CDR2 YYEKEE (reference sequence). V lost 1 base, J lost 6 bases, and 11 bases stayed unmatched. The CDR3 consists of 17 residues. The CDR3 DNA sequence: TGTGCCAGCAGCTTGTTAGGACAGGGGGCATTTAGGGATGGCTACACCTTC. This encodes CASSLLGQGAFRDGYTF.

This chain connects TRBV19 to TRBJ1-2; a weak D match, TRBD1 (6 bases). The CDR3 is made up of 13 amino acids. CDR1 and CDR2 (germline): LNHDA, SQIVND (reference sequence). V was trimmed by 7 bases and J by 0 bases, leaving 9 bases between them. CDR3 amino acids: CASKDSPNYGYTF. The CDR3 coding sequence is TGTGCCAGTAAGGACAGCCCTAACTATGGCTACACCTTC. Full variable domain (missing parts from reference TRBV19 and TRBJ1-2): DGGITQSPKYLFRKEGQNVTLSCEQNLNHDAMYWYRQDPGQGLRLIYYSQIVNDFQKGDIAEGYSVSREKKESFPLTVTSAQKNPTAFYLCASKDSPNYGYTFGSGTRLTVV.

This clone was recorded a few times. The J gene is TRBJ2-7, the V gene TRBV6-1; D is undetermined. The germline V gene encodes CDR1 MNHNS and CDR2 SASEGT. Trimming stripped 3 bases from V and 7 bases from J, with 13 bases between. CDR3 length: 13 amino acids. This CDR3 is CASSDRSLMEQYV. For the CDR3, the DNA is TGTGCCAGCAGTGACAGGTCGTTAATGGAGCAGTACGTC.

The chain recombines TRBV7-6 with TRBJ1-3; no definite D call. Per germline, CDR1 SGHVS and CDR2 FNYEAQ. This CDR3 has 15 amino acids. V lost 2 bases, J lost 2 bases, and 10 bases lay in between. The CDR3 reads CASSLLIPPGNTIYF. The CDR3 DNA is TGTGCCAGCAGCTTACTAATACCCCCTGGAAACACCATATATTTT.

The chain combines TRBV9 with TRBJ2-1; the D is unclear. Per germline, CDR1 SGDLS and CDR2 YYNGEE. V lost 0 bases and J lost 3, with 10 bases in between. The CDR3 has 15 residues. As DNA, the CDR3 is TGTGCCAGCAGCGTAGGGCAGGAAGTCTACAATGAGCAGTTCTTC. Translated, it gives CASSVGQEVYNEQFF.

V is TRBV7-2 and J is TRBJ2-5; 11 bases agree with TRBD2. V dropped 1 base and J dropped 3; count of bases not matched to a gene: 1. Germline assignment: CDR1 SGHTA and CDR2 FQGNSA. CDR3 length equals 15 residues. The CDR3 loop reads CASSLDSGGEETQYF. In DNA, the CDR3 is TGTGCCAGCAGCTTAGATAGCGGGGGGGAAGAGACCCAGTACTTC.

This rearrangement joins TRBV5-1 to TRBJ2-1; D is possibly TRBD2 (7 bases). The V and J ends lost 5 bases and 0 bases respectively, with 15 bases between them. Germline assignment: CDR1 SGHRS and CDR2 YFSETQ. The CDR3 contains 16 residues. The CDR3 DNA reads as TGCGCCAGCAGACCACAGGGCGGGAGCTCCTACAATGAGCAGTTCTTC. Translating it yields CASRPQGGSSYNEQFF.

The chain couples TRBV5-1 to TRBJ2-2; 8 positions match TRBD1. The CDR3 covers 13 residues. The junction had 3 bases not matched to a gene; V was cut back by 4 bases and J by 7 bases. CDR1 and CDR2 from the germline V gene are SGHRS and YFSETQ. As DNA, the CDR3 is TGCGCCAGCAGCGGACAGGGTCACGGGGAGCTGTTTTTT. It yields the protein CASSGQGHGELFF.

This clone has just a few counts. Different DNA sequences within this sample yield the same CDR3. V and J are TRBV28 and TRBJ1-1; possible D gene TRBD1, 6 bases. The germline V gene has CDR1 MDHEN and CDR2 SYDVKM. Trimming stripped 5 bases from V and 1 base from J, with 11 bases between. The CDR3 extends over 14 amino acids. As DNA, the CDR3 is TGTGCCAGCAGTGGCGGGGGCTGGAACACTGAAGCTTTCTTT. Translated: CASSGGGWNTEAFF.